The 32 T cell receptor beta chains reported below all come from one sample, sequenced in a study of beta chain features in type 1 diabetes. Reverse transcription of all isolated RNA meant that expressed TCRB transcripts were sequenced. TCRdb's table, derived via immunoSEQ multiplex PCR, lists solely in-frame clones and lacks some. Among about 340,000 clones, roughly 8% were seen once, and the ten largest hold approximately 0.44%. The sequencing input was central memory CD4+ T cells from blood. The receptors shown here come from a woman under 30 in good health.

The chain uses TRBV5-1 and TRBJ2-2; 14 nucleotides line up with TRBD2. The CDR3 length is 18 residues. With V trimmed by 1 base and J by 5 bases, 7 bases remained unmatched. CDR1 SGHRS and CDR2 YFSETQ come from the germline V gene. This CDR3 reads CASSLSGLAGGKTGELFF. Here the CDR3 DNA reads TGCGCCAGCAGCTTGTCCGGACTAGCGGGAGGAAAAACCGGGGAGCTGTTTTTT.

This clone was recorded a few times. This chain uses TRBV7-8 with TRBJ2-7; D is perhaps TRBD2 (6 bases). This CDR3 region has 13 residues. V dropped 1 base and J dropped 9 bases, with 13 bases sitting between them. CDR1 SGHVS and CDR2 FQNEAQ come from the germline V gene. The CDR3 DNA reads TGTGCCAGCAGCTTAGAACGGGAGTGGGTGCAGTACTTC. Amino acids: CASSLEREWVQYF.

A few counts support this clone. This chain joins TRBV28 and TRBJ1-2; 9 nucleotides match TRBD1. CDR3 size: 16 residues. Germline CDR1 reads MDHEN; CDR2 reads SYDVKM. V gave up 6 bases and J gave up 4 bases; unmatched junction bases: 12. This CDR3 is CASRPPGQGVFYGYTF. The CDR3 region has the DNA TGTGCCAGCAGGCCCCCGGGACAGGGAGTCTTCTATGGCTACACCTTC.

This clone was observed once. The chain carries TRBV15 and TRBJ2-1; D remains ambiguous. The germline gives CDR1 LNHNV, CDR2 YYDKDF (reference sequence). The CDR3 is 16 amino acids. V was pared by 2 bases and J by 7 bases, with 18 bases between. The CDR3 loop reads CATSRPPERLVNEQFF. The CDR3 DNA sequence: TGTGCCACCAGCAGACCACCCGAGCGTCTAGTTAATGAGCAGTTCTTC.

This clone was detected only once. The rearrangement uses TRBV7-3 and TRBJ2-1; perhaps TRBD1 as D (6 bases). The V end was cut by 3 bases, the J end by 10 bases, with 13 bases between. The length of the CDR3 is 13 residues. CDR1 is SGHTA, CDR2 FQGTGA, per germline. The CDR3 is CASSFSGAREQFF. The CDR3 DNA follows: TGTGCCAGCAGCTTCTCAGGGGCGCGAGAGCAGTTCTTC.

This chain links TRBV28 with TRBJ2-3; tentative D call: TRBD2 (6 bases). V was trimmed by 6 bases and J by 3 bases, leaving 13 bases between them. Germline values: CDR1 MDHEN, CDR2 SYDVKM. This CDR3 has 14 residues. This CDR3 reads CASSHGSSTDTQYF. In nucleotides, the CDR3 is TGTGCCAGCAGCCACGGGAGTTCAACAGATACGCAGTATTTT.

This clone was observed a few times. CDR3 residues: CASSQVLGEAQYF. The CDR3 DNA reads as TGCGCCAGCAGCCAGGTCCTCGGGGAGGCGCAGTACTTC. The chain carries TRBV5-1 and TRBJ2-7, with D maybe TRBD2 (6 bases). CDR3 size: 13 residues. Germline V gene sequence: CDR1 SGHRS, CDR2 YFSETQ. Trimming pared 4 bases from V and 9 bases from J, leaving 17 bases between.

This clone was recorded a few times. The rearrangement uses TRBV15 and TRBJ1-2; 8 nucleotides agree with TRBD1. Trimming removed 5 bases from V and 7 bases from J; junction bases left unmatched: 6. The CDR3 length is 13 residues. The V gene's germline CDR1 is LNHNV and CDR2 YYDKDF (reference sequence). Here the CDR3 reads CATSVGQGLGYTF. The CDR3 DNA reads as TGTGCCACCAGCGTAGGACAGGGTCTTGGCTACACCTTC. Full variable domain (remainder filled in from reference TRBV15 and TRBJ1-2): DAMVIQNPRYQVTQFGKPVTLSCSQTLNHNVMYWYQQKSSQAPKLLFHYYDKDFNNEADTPDNFQSRRPNTSFCFLDIRSPGLGDTAMYLCATSVGQGLGYTFGSGTRLTVV.

In DNA form, the CDR3 reads TGTGCCAGCAGCGTAGGGCACCTAGATACGCAGTATTTT. Protein sequence: CASSVGHLDTQYF. The J gene is TRBJ2-3, the V gene TRBV9; D uncertain. The CDR3 length is 13 residues. The V gene's germline CDR1 is SGDLS and CDR2 YYNGEE. V lost 0 bases to trimming and J lost 5 bases, with 7 bases between them. Complete variable domain (other parts from reference TRBV9 and TRBJ2-3): DSGVTQTPKHLITATGQRVTLRCSPRSGDLSVYWYQQSLDQGLQFLIQYYNGEERAKGNILERFSAQQFPDLHSELNLSSLELGDSALYFCASSVGHLDTQYFGPGTRLTVL.

This clone was seen a handful of times. The chain joins TRBV6-5 to TRBJ2-7, with 7 positions matching TRBD2. V dropped 0 bases and J dropped 3; count of bases not matched to a gene: 5. This CDR3 has 15 residues. CDR1 MNHEY and CDR2 SVGAGI come from the germline V gene. DNA of the CDR3: TGTGCCAGCAGTTACTCAGCGGGATTAAACTACGAGCAGTACTTC. It codes for CASSYSAGLNYEQYF.

This chain joins TRBV5-4 and TRBJ2-1; unclear D gene. V gave up 2 bases and J gave up 9 bases, with 9 bases separating them. This CDR3 is built from 12 residues. CDR1 and CDR2 (germline): SGHNT, YYREEE (reference sequence). This CDR3 is CASSLDNGEQFF. The CDR3, as DNA: TGTGCCAGCAGCTTAGACAACGGTGAGCAGTTCTTC. Supplemented by reference TRBV5-4 and TRBJ2-1, the full variable domain reads ETGVTQSPTHLIKTRGQQVTLRCSSQSGHNTVSWYQQALGQGPQFIFQYYREEENGRGNFPPRFSGLQFPNYSSELNVNALELDDSALYLCASSLDNGEQFFGPGTRLTVL.

This clone was recorded a few times. CDR3 DNA sequence: TGTGCCAGCAGTTACGGGGAGAACACGCAGTATTTT. It specifies CASSYGENTQYF. The gene calls are TRBV6-6 and TRBJ2-3, with a tentative D call TRBD2 (5 bases). Germline V gene data show CDR1 as MNHNY and CDR2 as SVGAGI (reference sequence). Trimming left V 2 bases short and J 9 bases short, with 9 bases between. This CDR3 has 12 amino acids.

The chain carries TRBV10-3 and TRBJ2-1, with D possibly matching TRBD2 (7 bases). Per germline, CDR1 ENHRY and CDR2 SYGVKD. V was cut by 8 bases and J by 5 bases, with 16 bases left in between. The CDR3 sequence is 14 residues long. The CDR3 here is CAIGGGRRDNEQFF. CDR3 DNA sequence: TGTGCCATCGGCGGGGGCCGTCGGGACAATGAGCAGTTCTTC.

This clone appeared a few times. The chain recombines TRBV10-3 with TRBJ2-5; a possible D gene is TRBD1 (6 bases). The CDR3 loop spans 12 amino acids. Germline V lookup: CDR1 ENHRY, CDR2 SYGVKD. Trimming removed 10 bases at V and 2 bases at J, with 11 bases between. CDR3 amino acids: CATATGQETQYF. The CDR3 nucleotides are TGTGCCACCGCTACAGGGCAAGAGACCCAGTACTTC.

This clone was observed a few times. V is TRBV5-1 and J is TRBJ2-7; 8 bases agree with TRBD2. CDR3 size: 15 residues. The V gene's germline CDR1 is SGHRS and CDR2 YFSETQ. V trimming: 4 bases; J trimming: 3 bases; junction bases outside the gene matches: 9. The CDR3 protein is CASSPGLAKIYEQYF. Written as DNA, the CDR3 is TGCGCCAGCAGCCCCGGACTAGCTAAAATCTACGAGCAGTACTTC.

The V call is TRBV27, the J call TRBJ2-5; 15 bases fit TRBD2. This CDR3 contains 17 residues. Germline assignment: CDR1 MNHEY and CDR2 SMNVEV (reference sequence). Trimming cost V 5 bases and J 1 base; bases outside gene matches: 5. The CDR3 DNA sequence: TGTGCCAGCAGTCGGACTAGCGGGAGGGGGGTCCAAGAGACCCAGTACTTC. As protein: CASSRTSGRGVQETQYF.

This clone came up a few times. J is TRBJ2-1 and V is TRBV9, with 9 bases lining up with TRBD2. The germline V gene has CDR1 SGDLS and CDR2 YYNGEE. V was clipped by 0 bases and J by 2 bases; unmatched bases: 0. The CDR3 length is 15 residues. The CDR3: CASSVASGTYNEQFF. In nucleotides, the CDR3 is TGTGCCAGCAGCGTAGCTAGCGGGACCTACAATGAGCAGTTCTTC.

The table lists this clone with a few counts. The gene calls are TRBV7-9 and TRBJ1-4, with D possibly matching TRBD1 (5 bases). CDR3 length: 16 residues. Germline assignment: CDR1 SEHNR and CDR2 FQNEAQ (reference sequence). V was shortened by 4 bases and J by 2 bases, with 14 bases between the two germline ends. The CDR3 region is CASSSSGARTNEKLFF. In DNA, the CDR3 is TGTGCCAGCAGCTCGTCCGGGGCGCGGACTAATGAAAAACTGTTTTTT.

The chain recombines TRBV28 with TRBJ1-4; weak D call: TRBD1 (5 bases). This CDR3 is 14 amino acids long. V shed 7 bases and J shed 3 bases, with 12 bases lying between them. Germline assignment: CDR1 MDHEN and CDR2 SYDVKM. The CDR3 bases are TGTGCCAGCACGTCGTGGGGCGCTAATGAAAAACTGTTTTTT. Residues: CASTSWGANEKLFF. Combining the CDR3 with reference TRBV28 and TRBJ1-4 gives the whole variable domain DVKVTQSSRYLVKRTGEKVFLECVQDMDHENMFWYRQDPGLGLRLIYFSYDVKMKEKGDIPEGYSVSREKKERFSLILESASTNQTSMYLCASTSWGANEKLFFGSGTQLSVL.

Only a few counts were recorded for this clone. The chain combines TRBV4-3 with TRBJ2-3, with 9 bases aligning to TRBD2. CDR1 is LGHNA and CDR2 is YSLEER in the germline V gene. There are 15 residues in the CDR3. Losses at the gene ends were 0 bases for V and 9 bases for J; bases not matched to a gene: 7. The CDR3 loop is CASSQDWREGRTQYF. DNA for the CDR3: TGCGCCAGCAGCCAAGATTGGCGGGAGGGCCGCACGCAGTATTTT.

This clone was observed a handful of times. The V and J genes are TRBV5-1 and TRBJ1-4; D call uncertain. V shed 0 bases and J shed 7 bases, with 7 bases lying between them. This CDR3 comprises 13 residues. Per germline, CDR1 SGHRS and CDR2 YFSETQ. As DNA, the CDR3 is TGCGCCAGCAGCTTGGTTGGCCGTGAAAAACTGTTTTTT. Translated, it gives CASSLVGREKLFF.

This rearrangement joins TRBV6-1 to TRBJ2-4, with no clear D. CDR1 and CDR2 (germline): MNHNS, SASEGT. The CDR3 loop spans 18 amino acids. The ends were cut back, 3 bases at V and 1 base at J, with 19 bases in the middle. For the CDR3, the DNA is TGTGCCAGCAGTGATGCTCTGGCGGCCCTTTCCGCCAAAAACATTCAGTACTTC. Amino acids: CASSDALAALSAKNIQYF.

This clone has more than one count but fewer than ten. This chain links TRBV7-9 with TRBJ1-2, with D possibly being TRBD1 (6 bases). CDR1 is SEHNR, CDR2 FQNEAQ, per germline (reference sequence). Trimming left V 6 bases short and J 3 bases short, with 20 bases between. The CDR3 loop spans 16 amino acids. CDR3 sequence reads: CASSPPIRGAYYGYTF. Written as DNA, the CDR3 is TGTGCCAGCAGTCCGCCCATCCGGGGGGCTTACTATGGCTACACCTTC.

The chain links TRBV5-4 to TRBJ2-2; 8 nucleotides agree with TRBD2. The CDR3 contains 16 residues. Looked up from germline, CDR1 is SGHNT and CDR2 is YYREEE (reference sequence). V was pared by 2 bases and J by 1 base, with 4 bases of the junction left unmatched. CDR3 bases: TGTGCCAGCAGCTTCAGTGGGACTAGGAACACCGGGGAGCTGTTTTTT. Protein product: CASSFSGTRNTGELFF.

Details on this clone: One junction end disagrees with the germline gene, perhaps due to a read error. The V and J genes are TRBV7-7 and TRBJ2-5; no clear D gene. The germline V gene encodes CDR1 SSHAT and CDR2 FNYEAQ (reference sequence). The CDR3 contains 13 residues. Here the CDR3 reads CASSLAPQETQYF. The CDR3 nucleotides are TGTGCTAGCAGCTTAGCCCCCCAAGAGACCCAGTACTTC.

This clone was observed at least ten times. This rearrangement joins TRBV7-2 to TRBJ2-3, with D unresolved. CDR1 SGHTA and CDR2 FQGNSA come from the germline V gene. This CDR3 is 14 amino acids long. V gave up 0 bases and J gave up 2 bases, with 6 bases separating them. The CDR3 is CASSLAPTTDTQYF. Written as DNA, the CDR3 is TGTGCCAGCAGCTTAGCCCCGACCACAGATACGCAGTATTTT.

V is TRBV28 and J is TRBJ2-2; perhaps TRBD1 as D (5 bases). Germline V gene data show CDR1 as MDHEN and CDR2 as SYDVKM. CDR3 size: 14 residues. V was trimmed by 6 bases and J by 6 bases, leaving 14 bases between them. The CDR3, as DNA: TGTGCCAGCAGCGATATCAGGGCTCCCGGGGAGCTGTTTTTT. Protein sequence: CASSDIRAPGELFF.

The CDR3, as DNA: TGTGCCAGCAGCCCACCTCGGACAGGGGGCACAGATACGCAGTATTTT. Protein sequence: CASSPPRTGGTDTQYF. The chain joins TRBV7-9 to TRBJ2-3; 9 bases are shared with TRBD1. The trim removed 5 bases at V and 1 base at J, leaving 7 bases unmatched. This CDR3 comprises 16 residues. Germline assignment: CDR1 SEHNR and CDR2 FQNEAQ (reference sequence).

This clone has a count of ten or more. The CDR3 region is CASSVVSGSGELFF. The CDR3 nucleotides read TGTGCCAGCAGCGTAGTTAGCGGGAGCGGGGAGCTGTTTTTT. This chain joins TRBV9 and TRBJ2-2; TRBD2 matches 9 bases. The germline CDR1 and CDR2 sequences are SGDLS and YYNGEE. There are 14 residues in the CDR3. With V trimmed by 0 bases and J by 7 bases, 1 base remained unmatched.

The chain recombines TRBV28 with TRBJ2-1; 10 nucleotides align to TRBD2. Germline CDR1 reads MDHEN; CDR2 reads SYDVKM. J lost 4 bases, V lost 4 bases, and 7 bases had no gene match. The CDR3 covers 16 residues. The CDR3 sequence is CASSSWTSGTYNEQFF. In DNA, the CDR3 is TGTGCCAGCAGTTCGTGGACTAGCGGTACATACAATGAGCAGTTCTTC. Drawing the rest from reference TRBV28 and TRBJ2-1, the complete variable domain is DVKVTQSSRYLVKRTGEKVFLECVQDMDHENMFWYRQDPGLGLRLIYFSYDVKMKEKGDIPEGYSVSREKKERFSLILESASTNQTSMYLCASSSWTSGTYNEQFFGPGTRLTVL.

This clone was seen many times. This chain uses TRBV4-3 with TRBJ2-3; 7 bases line up with TRBD2. This CDR3 comprises 13 residues. Germline V gives CDR1 LGHNA, CDR2 YSLEER. Trimming cost V 5 bases and J 4 bases; bases outside gene matches: 3. The CDR3 reads CASSVRGSDTQYF. DNA for the CDR3: TGCGCCAGCAGCGTGCGGGGGTCAGATACGCAGTATTTT.

V gene TRBV4-1 combines with J gene TRBJ2-1, with a possible D match to TRBD1 (6 bases). The V gene's germline CDR1 is MGHRA and CDR2 YSYEKL. Trimming took 3 bases from V and 5 from J, leaving 20 bases between them. The CDR3 loop spans 17 amino acids. The CDR3 region is CASSQGALGSANNEQFF. The DNA for the CDR3 is TGCGCCAGCAGCCAGGGGGCACTAGGCTCTGCAAACAATGAGCAGTTCTTC.